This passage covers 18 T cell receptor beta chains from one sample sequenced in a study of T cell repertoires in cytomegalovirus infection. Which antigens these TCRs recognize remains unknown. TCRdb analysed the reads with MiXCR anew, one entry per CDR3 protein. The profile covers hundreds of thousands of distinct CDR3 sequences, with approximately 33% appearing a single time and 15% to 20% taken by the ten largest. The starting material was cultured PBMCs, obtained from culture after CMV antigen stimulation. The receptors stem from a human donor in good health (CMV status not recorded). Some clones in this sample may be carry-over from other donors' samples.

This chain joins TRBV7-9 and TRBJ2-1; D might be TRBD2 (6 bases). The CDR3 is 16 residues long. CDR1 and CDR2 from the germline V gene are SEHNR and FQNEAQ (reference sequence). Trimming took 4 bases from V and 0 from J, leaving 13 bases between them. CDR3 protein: CASSSISGNSYNEQFF. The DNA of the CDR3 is TGTGCCAGCAGCTCGATTAGCGGAAACTCCTACAATGAGCAGTTCTTC.

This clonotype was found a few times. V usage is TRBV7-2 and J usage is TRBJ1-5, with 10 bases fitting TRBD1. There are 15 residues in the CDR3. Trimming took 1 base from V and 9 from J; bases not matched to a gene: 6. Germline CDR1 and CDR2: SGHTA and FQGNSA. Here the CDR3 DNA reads TGTGCCAGCAGCTTAGGGGGACAGGGGCAGGGGCCCCAGCATTTT. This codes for CASSLGGQGQGPQHF.

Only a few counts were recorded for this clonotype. CDR3 sequence: CASSLGQLGNYGYTF. CDR3 in DNA: TGTGCCAGCAGCTTAGGACAGTTAGGGAACTATGGCTACACCTTC. This chain joins TRBV7-2 and TRBJ1-2; maybe TRBD1 (5 bases). Trimming left V 1 base short and J 2 bases short, with 11 bases between. This CDR3 is 15 amino acids long. Germline CDR1 is SGHTA and CDR2 is FQGNSA.

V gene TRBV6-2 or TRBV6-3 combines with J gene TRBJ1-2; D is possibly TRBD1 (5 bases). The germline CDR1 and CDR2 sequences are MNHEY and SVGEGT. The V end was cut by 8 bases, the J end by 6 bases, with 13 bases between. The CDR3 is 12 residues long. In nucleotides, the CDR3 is TGTGCCAGCGGTCGGGGGGGACATGGCTACACCTTC. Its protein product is CASGRGGHGYTF.

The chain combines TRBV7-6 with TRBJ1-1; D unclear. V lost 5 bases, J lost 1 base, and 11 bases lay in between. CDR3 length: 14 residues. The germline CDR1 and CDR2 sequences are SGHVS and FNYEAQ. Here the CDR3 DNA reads TGTGCCAGCAGCCAATTGACGGCGAACACTGAAGCTTTCTTT. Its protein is CASSQLTANTEAFF.

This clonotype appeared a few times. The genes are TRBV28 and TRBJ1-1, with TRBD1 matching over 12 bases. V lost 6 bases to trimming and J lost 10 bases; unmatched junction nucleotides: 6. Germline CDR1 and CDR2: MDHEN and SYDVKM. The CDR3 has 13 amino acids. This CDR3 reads CASSLGTGGRAFF. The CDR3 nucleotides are TGTGCCAGCAGCCTCGGGACAGGGGGCCGAGCTTTCTTT.

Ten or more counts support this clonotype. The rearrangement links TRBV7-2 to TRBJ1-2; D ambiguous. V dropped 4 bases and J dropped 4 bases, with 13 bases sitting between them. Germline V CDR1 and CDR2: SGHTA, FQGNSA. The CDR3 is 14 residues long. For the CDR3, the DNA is TGTGCCAGCAGCTCAATCCTAACCATCTATGGCTACACCTTC. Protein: CASSSILTIYGYTF.

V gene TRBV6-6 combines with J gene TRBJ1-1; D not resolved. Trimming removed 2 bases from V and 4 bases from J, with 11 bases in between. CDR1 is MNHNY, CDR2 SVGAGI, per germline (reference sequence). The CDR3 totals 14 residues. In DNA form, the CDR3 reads TGTGCCAGCAGTTACCTGTCGGGTTCCACTGAAGCTTTCTTT. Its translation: CASSYLSGSTEAFF.

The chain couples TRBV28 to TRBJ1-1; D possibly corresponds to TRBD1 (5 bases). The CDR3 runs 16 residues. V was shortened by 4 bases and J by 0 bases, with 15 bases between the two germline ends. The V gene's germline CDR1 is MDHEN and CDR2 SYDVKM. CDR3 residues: CASSSPGRGLNTEAFF. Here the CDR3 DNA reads TGTGCCAGCAGTTCACCGGGAAGGGGATTGAACACTGAAGCTTTCTTT. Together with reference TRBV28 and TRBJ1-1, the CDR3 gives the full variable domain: DVKVTQSSRYLVKRTGEKVFLECVQDMDHENMFWYRQDPGLGLRLIYFSYDVKMKEKGDIPEGYSVSREKKERFSLILESASTNQTSMYLCASSSPGRGLNTEAFFGQGTRLTVV.

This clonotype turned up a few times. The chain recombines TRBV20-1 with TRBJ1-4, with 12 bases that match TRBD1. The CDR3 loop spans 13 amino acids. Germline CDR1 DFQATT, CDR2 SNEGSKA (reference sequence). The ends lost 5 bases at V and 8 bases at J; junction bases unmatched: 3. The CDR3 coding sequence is TGCAGTGCTGGGGACAGGGGGCGCGAAAAACTGTTTTTT. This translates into CSAGDRGREKLFF.

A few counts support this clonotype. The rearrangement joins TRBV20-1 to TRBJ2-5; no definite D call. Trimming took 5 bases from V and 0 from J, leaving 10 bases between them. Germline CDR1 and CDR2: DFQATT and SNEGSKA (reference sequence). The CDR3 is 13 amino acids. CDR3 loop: CSAGFRDQETQYF. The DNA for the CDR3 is TGCAGTGCTGGATTCCGGGACCAAGAGACCCAGTACTTC.

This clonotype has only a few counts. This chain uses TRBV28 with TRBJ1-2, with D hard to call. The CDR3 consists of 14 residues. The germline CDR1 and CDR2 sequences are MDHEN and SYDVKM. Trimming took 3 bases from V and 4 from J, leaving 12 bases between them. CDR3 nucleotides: TGTGCCAGCAGTTTTGGAGGAACCGGCTATGGCTACACCTTC. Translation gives CASSFGGTGYGYTF.

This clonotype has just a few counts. DNA of the CDR3: TGTGCCAGCACCCTATGGGGGCTCAATCAGCCCCAGCATTTT. Amino acids: CASTLWGLNQPQHF. This chain links TRBV28 with TRBJ1-5; perhaps TRBD1 as D (6 bases). The CDR3 contains 14 residues. Trimming shortened V by 7 bases and J by 3 bases, and 13 bases separated the two germline ends. Germline CDR1 is MDHEN and CDR2 is SYDVKM.

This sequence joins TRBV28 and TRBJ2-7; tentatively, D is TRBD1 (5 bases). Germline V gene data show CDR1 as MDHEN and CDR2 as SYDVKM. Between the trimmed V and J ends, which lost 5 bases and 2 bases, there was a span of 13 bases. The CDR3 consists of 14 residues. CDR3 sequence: CASSPRVTPYEQYF. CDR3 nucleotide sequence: TGTGCCAGCAGTCCCAGGGTGACACCCTACGAGCAGTACTTC.

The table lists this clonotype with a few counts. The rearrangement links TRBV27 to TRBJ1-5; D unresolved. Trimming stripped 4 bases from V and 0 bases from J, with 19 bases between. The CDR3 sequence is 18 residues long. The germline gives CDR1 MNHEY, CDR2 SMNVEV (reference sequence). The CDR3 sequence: CASSSLRHLSNSNQPQHF. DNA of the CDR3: TGTGCCAGCAGTTCGCTTAGGCACCTGTCCAATAGCAATCAGCCCCAGCATTTT.

CDR3 amino acids: CASSLGGGRATREQFF. The CDR3, as DNA: TGTGCCAGCAGCTTAGGAGGCGGGAGGGCAACCCGGGAGCAGTTCTTC. The chain employs TRBV7-9 and TRBJ2-1; 9 bases are a match to TRBD2. V lost 1 base to trimming and J lost 10 bases; unmatched junction nucleotides: 11. The CDR3 totals 16 residues. The V gene's germline CDR1 is SEHNR and CDR2 FQNEAQ (reference sequence).

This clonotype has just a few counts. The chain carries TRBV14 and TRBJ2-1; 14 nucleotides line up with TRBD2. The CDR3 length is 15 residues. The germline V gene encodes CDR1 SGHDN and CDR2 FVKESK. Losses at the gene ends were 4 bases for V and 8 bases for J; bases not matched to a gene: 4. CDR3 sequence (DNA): TGTGCCAGCAGCCGACTAGCGGGAGGGCACTATGAGCAGTTCTTC. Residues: CASSRLAGGHYEQFF.

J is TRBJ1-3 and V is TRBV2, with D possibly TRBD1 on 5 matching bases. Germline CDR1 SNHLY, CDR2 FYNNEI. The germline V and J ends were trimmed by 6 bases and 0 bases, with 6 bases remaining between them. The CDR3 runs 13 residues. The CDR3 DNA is TGTGCCAGCAGGGGGGACTCTGGAAACACCATATATTTT. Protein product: CASRGDSGNTIYF.